Listed below are T cell receptor beta chains from one sample, sequenced in a study of Graves' ophthalmopathy and Graves' hyperthyroidism. TCRdb re-analysed the multiplex PCR reads in MiXCR, keeping a single row per CDR3 protein. The sample holds 150,000 or so distinct CDR3 sequences, around two fifths seen once. The sample was peripheral blood. These receptors were obtained from a woman aged 40 to 55 with Graves' ophthalmopathy. Each CDR3 is given with its conserved first and last residue. D genes are given only for firm matches. A clone size is listed for some rows: how often the clone was seen (once, few, many), or a class if it is expanded.

>TRBV4-2|-|TRBJ1-2|-
TGTGCCAGCAGCTCTGCGAGGTCCGACTGGGATGGCTACACCTTC
CASSSARSDWDGYTF
>TRBV9|-|TRBJ1-6|many
TGTGCCAGCAGCGTAGAGGGGGGCGGGACGAGGCCCCTCCACTTT
CASSVEGGGTRPLHF
>TRBV28|TRBD1|TRBJ1-2|-
TGTGCCAGCAGACAGGGGGCTCAGCATGGCTACACCTTC
CASRQGAQHGYTF
>TRBV9|-|TRBJ1-1|many
TGTGCCAGCAGCGTAGGCGGGGGGCCTGAAGCTTTCTTT
CASSVGGGPEAFF
>TRBV12-3/TRBV12-4|-|TRBJ1-2|many
TGTGCCAGCAGTTTTCCCCGGCACCCGCTAAACTTC
CASSFPRHPLNF
>TRBV12-3/TRBV12-4|TRBD2|TRBJ2-5|few
TGTGCCAGCACCCTGGGACTAGCGGGAGGGTCGGGCGAGACCCAGTACTTC
CASTLGLAGGSGETQYF
>TRBV29-1|-|TRBJ1-1|-
TGCAGCGGGCGCGTTGGTGTGGAAGCTTTCTTT
CSGRVGVEAFF
>TRBV24-1|TRBD1|TRBJ1-1|-
TGTGCCACCAGGGAGGGACAGGTCACTGAAGCTTTCTTT
CATREGQVTEAFF
>TRBV28|-|TRBJ1-2|-
TGTGCCAGCAGCCCCGTTATTGTGGGCTATGGCTACACCTTC
CASSPVIVGYGYTF
>TRBV28|-|TRBJ2-5|-
TGTGCCAGCAGTTTACTGGACCCGATGGGGACCCAGTACTTC
CASSLLDPMGTQYF
>TRBV6-5|-|TRBJ1-2|many
TGTGCCAGCAGTTACTCGTTAACTGACAGCTTGTATGGCTACACCTTC
CASSYSLTDSLYGYTF
>TRBV27|-|TRBJ1-2|many
TGTGCCAGCAGTCCCGGACAGTCTAGGGGTAACTATGGCTACACCTTC
CASSPGQSRGNYGYTF
>TRBV28|-|TRBJ1-6|-
TGTGCCAGCAGTATACAGTCCGGGTTTAATTCACCCCTCCACTTT
CASSIQSGFNSPLHF
>TRBV6-2/TRBV6-3|-|TRBJ2-4|-
TGTGCCAGCAGTTATCCCCCTCCGCCCCGACTACAAAACATTCAGTACTTC
CASSYPPPPRLQNIQYF
>TRBV5-1|-|TRBJ1-5|once
TGCGCCAGCAGCTTGGGGGACCATAGCAATCAGCCCCAGCATTTT
CASSLGDHSNQPQHF
>TRBV11-2|TRBD1|TRBJ2-5|-
TGTGCCAGCAGCTCGGGACAGGGATTGAAAGAGACCCAGTACTTC
CASSSGQGLKETQYF